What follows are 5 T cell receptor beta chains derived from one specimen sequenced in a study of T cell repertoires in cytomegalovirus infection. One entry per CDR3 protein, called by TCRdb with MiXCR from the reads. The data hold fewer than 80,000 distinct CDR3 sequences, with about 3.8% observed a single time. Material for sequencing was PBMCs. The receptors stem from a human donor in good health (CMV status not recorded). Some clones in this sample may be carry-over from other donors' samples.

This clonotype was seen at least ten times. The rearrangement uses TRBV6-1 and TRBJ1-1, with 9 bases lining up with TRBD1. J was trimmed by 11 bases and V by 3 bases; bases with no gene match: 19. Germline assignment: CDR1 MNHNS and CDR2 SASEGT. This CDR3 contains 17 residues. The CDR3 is CASSDLAGTGTPWWAFF. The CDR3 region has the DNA TGTGCCAGCAGTGATTTAGCCGGGACAGGGACCCCTTGGTGGGCTTTCTTT.

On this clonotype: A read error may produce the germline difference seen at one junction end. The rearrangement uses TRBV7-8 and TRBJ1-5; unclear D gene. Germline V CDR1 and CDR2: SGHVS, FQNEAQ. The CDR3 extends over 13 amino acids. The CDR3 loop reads CASSLAELQPPHF. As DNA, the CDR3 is TGCGCCAGCAGCTTAGCCGAACTGCAGCCCCCGCATTTT.

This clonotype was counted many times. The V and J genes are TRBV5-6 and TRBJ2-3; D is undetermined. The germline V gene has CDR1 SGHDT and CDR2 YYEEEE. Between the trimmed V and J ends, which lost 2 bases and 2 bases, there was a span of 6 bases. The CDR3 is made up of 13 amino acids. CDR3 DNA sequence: TGTGCCAGCAGCTTAGGTAACACAGATACGCAGTATTTT. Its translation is CASSLGNTDTQYF.

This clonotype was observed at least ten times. The chain's CDR3 is CAWRTGDGSPLHF. CDR3 in DNA: TGTGCCTGGAGAACAGGGGATGGTTCACCCCTCCACTTT. This chain links TRBV30 with TRBJ1-6; 7 bases fit TRBD1. The CDR3 spans 13 residues. Germline assignment: CDR1 GTSNPN and CDR2 SVGIG (reference sequence). V was pared by 3 bases and J by 9 bases, with 5 bases of the junction left unmatched.

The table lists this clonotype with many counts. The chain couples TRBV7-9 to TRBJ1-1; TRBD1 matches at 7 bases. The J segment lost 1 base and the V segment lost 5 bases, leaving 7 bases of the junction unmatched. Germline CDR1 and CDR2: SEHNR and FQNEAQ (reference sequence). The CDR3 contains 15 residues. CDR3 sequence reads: CASSASGTENTEAFF. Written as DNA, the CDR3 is TGTGCCAGCAGCGCTTCCGGGACAGAGAACACTGAAGCTTTCTTT. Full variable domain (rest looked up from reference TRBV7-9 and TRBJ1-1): DTGVSQNPRHKITKRGQNVTFRCDPISEHNRLYWYRQTLGQGPEFLTYFQNEAQLEKSRLLSDRFSAERPKGSFSTLEIQRTEQGDSAMYLCASSASGTENTEAFFGQGTRLTVV.